This T cell receptor beta chain was retrieved from a study of blood T cell repertoires in COVID-19. Overall study context: COVID-19 samples, acute and convalescent, were from the United States, Italy and Spain.

Enrolled during active infection, Seattle patients were then followed longitudinally. The CDR3 consists of 17 residues. Germline V lookup: CDR1 SGDLS, CDR2 YYNGEE. Trimming took off 0 bases at V and 0 bases at J, with 13 bases between the two ends. Per the authors' pipeline: Reference gene primer amplification gave nucleated cell count estimates. The table came from immunoSEQ multiplex PCR; TCRdb's copy has only in-frame clones and leaves some out. V, J and clone size derive from that table, while D and trimming were established from the DNA sequence. Here the sample spans 150,000 to 200,000 clones, 90% to 95% being singletons.

Material for sequencing was peripheral blood. The gene calls are TRBV9 and TRBJ1-3; D ambiguous. The source of this sequence is a man aged 30 to 45 with COVID-19, enrolled during active disease. CDR3 amino acids: CASSVGPLTYSGNTIYF. The DNA for the CDR3 is TGTGCCAGCAGCGTAGGTCCGCTTACCTACTCTGGAAACACCATATATTTT.